This paragraph covers one TCR beta chain sequence. What it binds is not known. The patients chosen for sequencing had shown expansion of CD8+CD57+ cells (detected by flow cytometry). This CDR3 is 15 amino acids long. V lost 0 bases to trimming and J lost 4 bases; unmatched junction nucleotides: 5. Germline V gene data show CDR1 as LNHDA and CDR2 as SQIVND (reference sequence). The data were taken from a study of CD8+CD57+ T cells in acquired aplastic anemia. Looking at the study overall: Sorting CD4+ and CD8+ cells gave DNA averaging about 3.2 ug.

Investigators profiled TCR beta VDJ and CDR3 from genomic DNA template. From the reads, TCRdb called clonotypes with MiXCR, one entry per CDR3 protein. The table includes about 160,000 distinct CDR3 sequences, less than 50% detected once. Study-wide findings and caveats: Patients shared some 30 CD8+ CDR3 sequences with controls. Statistical testing detected no significant gap in CD8+ Simpson's diversity between patients and controls.

The chain has TRBV19 and TRBJ1-2, with 7 bases aligning to TRBD1. Sequencing used sorted CD4+, CD8+, or CD8+CD57+ T cells (not recorded which) from PBMCs. The receptor comes from a human donor with aplastic anemia. The CDR3, as DNA: TGTGCCAGTAGTATAGATCTGGGACAGCTCTATGGCTACACCTTC. Amino acid sequence: CASSIDLGQLYGYTF.